A single sample is the source of the 25 T cell receptor beta chains below, sequenced in a study of molecular identifiers for immune sequencing clone quantification. MiXCR was run by TCRdb on the PCR reads, yielding one entry per CDR3 protein. The table lists some 580,000 distinct CDR3 sequences, about 25% of them singletons. Sequenced sample: naive CD8+ T cells from blood, with Jurkat cell RNA spiked in. Subset in this sample: FACS-sorted CD8+CD4-CCR7+CD45RA+ naive T cells. The receptors here all came from a human donor in good health. Some libraries in this study had Jurkat cell RNA spiked in.

This clonotype came up once. A much larger clone differs from this one at a single base, so this may be a read error. This chain joins TRBV5-1 and TRBJ2-2; 7 positions match TRBD2. This CDR3 is built from 17 residues. Germline lookup yields CDR1 SGHRS and CDR2 YFSETQ. V lost 6 bases to trimming and J lost 5 bases; unmatched junction nucleotides: 16. This chain's CDR3 is CASTGASGSRNTGELFF. CDR3 nucleotide sequence: TGCGCCAGCACCGGGGCTAGCGGATCGAGGAATACCGGGGAGCTGTTTTTT.

The chain carries TRBV20-1 and TRBJ2-3; D is undetermined. Trimming cost V 6 bases and J 0 bases, with 16 bases left between them. The germline CDR1 and CDR2 sequences are DFQATT and SNEGSKA (reference sequence). This CDR3 has 15 residues. The CDR3 is CSAPAWQVSTDTQYF. The CDR3 region has the DNA TGCAGTGCCCCCGCGTGGCAAGTTAGCACAGATACGCAGTATTTT.

This sequence joins TRBV19 and TRBJ1-5, with D unclear. V was clipped by 7 bases and J by 0 bases, with 13 bases between them. CDR3 size: 15 residues. The germline V gene encodes CDR1 LNHDA and CDR2 SQIVND (reference sequence). CDR3 nucleotide sequence: TGTGCCAGTACTGAGCGCCCCCATAGCAATCAGCCCCAGCATTTT. This sequence encodes CASTERPHSNQPQHF.

CDR3 protein: CASSSGGGPAYEQYF. Written as DNA, the CDR3 is TGTGCCAGCAGCTCAGGGGGGGGACCAGCCTACGAGCAGTACTTC. The chain recombines TRBV7-9 with TRBJ2-7, with D perhaps being TRBD1 or TRBD2 (7 bases each). The V gene lost 4 bases and the J gene lost 2 bases, with 15 bases spanning the gap. The CDR3 contains 15 residues. Germline V gives CDR1 SEHNR, CDR2 FQNEAQ (reference sequence). The whole variable domain, remainder taken from reference TRBV7-9 and TRBJ2-7, is DTGVSQNPRHKITKRGQNVTFRCDPISEHNRLYWYRQTLGQGPEFLTYFQNEAQLEKSRLLSDRFSAERPKGSFSTLEIQRTEQGDSAMYLCASSSGGGPAYEQYFGPGTRLTVT.

Comment on this clonotype: A read error is possible here, since a much larger clone lies one base away. This chain uses TRBV28 with TRBJ2-2, with TRBD2 identical over 8 bases. The CDR3 is 16 amino acids. Germline lookup yields CDR1 MDHEN and CDR2 SYDVKM. Trimming at V came to 2 bases and at J to 4 bases, leaving 6 bases not matched to a gene. The CDR3 sequence is CASSLGVAGITGELFF. Written as DNA, the CDR3 is TGTGCCAGCAGTTTAGGGGTAGCGGGAATCACCGGGGAGCTGTTTTTT. Looking up the rest from reference TRBV28 and TRBJ2-2 gives the full variable domain: DVKVTQSSRYLVKRTGEKVFLECVQDMDHENMFWYRQDPGLGLRLIYFSYDVKMKEKGDIPEGYSVSREKKERFSLILESASTNQTSMYLCASSLGVAGITGELFFGEGSRLTVL.

Only one count was recorded for this clonotype. The junction departs from the called germline gene at one end, perhaps through a read error. V usage is TRBV16 and J usage is TRBJ1-1; TRBD1 is a possible D gene (5 bases). Germline V lookup: CDR1 KGHSY, CDR2 FQNENV. This CDR3 is 12 amino acids long. CDR3: CANSHFGGEAFF. CDR3 coding DNA: TGTGCCAACAGCCACTTTGGGGGTGAAGCTTTCTTT.

The genes are TRBV27 and TRBJ2-1; 12 positions agree with TRBD2. From germline, CDR1 is MNHEY and CDR2 SMNVEV (reference sequence). With V trimmed by 5 bases and J by 8 bases, 7 bases remained unmatched. The CDR3 consists of 15 residues. In DNA form, the CDR3 reads TGTGCCAGCAGTGCGACTAGCGGGAGTGACGATGAGCAGTTCTTC. Its protein is CASSATSGSDDEQFF.

This clonotype appeared a few times. This chain uses TRBV30 with TRBJ2-7, with a weak D call TRBD1 (6 bases). This CDR3 is built from 13 residues. Trimming took off 0 bases at V and 3 bases at J, with 9 bases between the two ends. Germline CDR1 GTSNPN, CDR2 SVGIG (reference sequence). The CDR3: CAWSVGAGYEQYF. The CDR3, as DNA: TGTGCCTGGAGTGTGGGGGCGGGCTACGAGCAGTACTTC.

At least ten counts were recorded for this clonotype. CDR3 nucleotide sequence: TGTGCCAGCAGTTACTTTCAGGGGACCTCCTACGAGCAGTACTTC. It encodes CASSYFQGTSYEQYF. V gene TRBV6-5 combines with J gene TRBJ2-7; D is possibly TRBD1 (6 bases). The CDR3 has 15 amino acids. Germline V gives CDR1 MNHEY, CDR2 SVGAGI. Between the trimmed V and J ends, which lost 1 base and 0 bases, there was a span of 10 bases.

Concerning this clonotype: A junction end diverges from the germline sequence, so it may reflect a read error. This chain connects TRBV9 to TRBJ2-7; D possibly uses TRBD1 or TRBD2 (6 bases each). CDR1 is SGDLS and CDR2 is YYNGEE in the germline V gene. This CDR3 is built from 14 residues. CDR3 region: CANSPGDTSYEQYF. The CDR3 bases are TGTGCCAACAGCCCGGGGGACACCTCCTACGAGCAGTACTTC.

This clonotype was picked up a small number of times. This chain joins TRBV11-2 and TRBJ2-2, with TRBD2 matching over 12 bases. Germline V gene lookup returns CDR1 SGHAT and CDR2 FQNNGV. This CDR3 is built from 18 residues. Trimming at V came to 1 base and at J to 1 base, leaving 4 bases not matched to a gene. CDR3 in amino acids: CASSLVLGLAGNTGELFF. The DNA for the CDR3 is TGTGCCAGCAGCTTAGTTCTGGGACTAGCGGGGAACACCGGGGAGCTGTTTTTT.

The gene calls are TRBV19 and TRBJ1-1; unclear D gene. V lost 6 bases and J 0 bases, leaving 14 bases between the germline ends. The germline gives CDR1 LNHDA, CDR2 SQIVND (reference sequence). The CDR3 length is 15 residues. DNA of the CDR3: TGTGCCAGTAGACTGGTAGCCATTCTGAACACTGAAGCTTTCTTT. Protein: CASRLVAILNTEAFF.

The CDR3 is CASSQVLAGAVEQYF. CDR3 DNA: TGCGCCAGCAGCCAAGTACTAGCGGGAGCGGTAGAGCAGTACTTC. The chain employs TRBV4-1 and TRBJ2-7, with TRBD2 matching over 11 bases. J was trimmed by 7 bases and V by 1 base; bases with no gene match: 6. CDR1 is MGHRA, CDR2 YSYEKL, per germline. This CDR3 contains 15 residues.

This clonotype was seen ten or more times. This chain uses TRBV7-9 with TRBJ2-3; the D gene is possibly TRBD1 (5 bases). Looked up from germline, CDR1 is SEHNR and CDR2 is FQNEAQ (reference sequence). CDR3 size: 14 residues. Trimming removed 5 bases from V and 2 bases from J, with 11 bases in between. The CDR3 spells CASSRIGDTDTQYF. CDR3 DNA sequence: TGTGCCAGCAGCCGAATAGGGGACACAGATACGCAGTATTTT.

This clonotype was found many times. The chain carries TRBV5-1 and TRBJ2-7; D might be TRBD1 (6 bases). The V gene lost 4 bases and the J gene lost 3 bases, with 14 bases spanning the gap. Germline CDR1 reads SGHRS; CDR2 reads YFSETQ. The CDR3 is made up of 14 amino acids. The CDR3 DNA follows: TGCGCCAGCAGCCCAGGGGTGGCAGGCTACGAGCAGTACTTC. Its protein product is CASSPGVAGYEQYF. The variable domain in full, with the rest retrieved from reference TRBV5-1 and TRBJ2-7, is KAGVTQTPRYLIKTRGQQVTLSCSPISGHRSVSWYQQTPGQGLQFLFEYFSETQRNKGNFPGRFSGRQFSNSRSEMNVSTLELGDSALYLCASSPGVAGYEQYFGPGTRLTVT.

This clonotype came up many times. CDR3: CASIPVQETQYF. Written as DNA, the CDR3 is TGTGCCAGCATTCCGGTTCAAGAGACCCAGTACTTC. The V and J genes are TRBV27 and TRBJ2-5; D is unclear. Trimming stripped 7 bases from V and 2 bases from J, with 8 bases between. Germline V CDR1 and CDR2: MNHEY, SMNVEV (reference sequence). This CDR3 is 12 amino acids long.

This sequence joins TRBV20-1 and TRBJ1-2; the match to TRBD1 covers 7 bases. Germline V CDR1 and CDR2: DFQATT, SNEGSKA (reference sequence). The CDR3 covers 13 residues. Here the CDR3 reads CGSSPGGAAGYTF. CDR3 in DNA: TGCGGTTCCTCCCCAGGGGGGGCTGCTGGCTACACCTTC.

This clonotype has more than one count but fewer than ten. This chain connects TRBV24-1 to TRBJ2-3; 7 positions agree with TRBD1. J was trimmed by 2 bases and V by 6 bases; bases with no gene match: 1. CDR3 length equals 13 residues. Germline-derived CDR1 and CDR2 are KGHDR and SFDVKD. In nucleotides, the CDR3 is TGTGCCACCAGTACAGGGGCCACAGATACGCAGTATTTT. Encoded protein: CATSTGATDTQYF.

This clonotype came up many times. The chain is built from TRBV7-9 and TRBJ2-5; TRBD2 agrees at 13 bases. Trimming took 5 bases from V and 1 from J; bases not matched to a gene: 7. The CDR3 is 17 residues long. Germline assignment: CDR1 SEHNR and CDR2 FQNEAQ (reference sequence). CDR3 in DNA: TGTGCCAGCAGCGCCCCGGGACTAGCGGGGACCCAAGAGACCCAGTACTTC. Encoded protein: CASSAPGLAGTQETQYF.

This clonotype was recorded at least ten times. The chain couples TRBV6-2 or TRBV6-3 to TRBJ2-3; no definite D call. The CDR3 extends over 15 amino acids. Germline V lookup: CDR1 MNHEY, CDR2 SVGEGT. V shed 7 bases and J shed 2 bases, with 16 bases lying between them. The CDR3 DNA is TGTGCCAGCACCCCATTTTCTGTTTACACAGATACGCAGTATTTT. This codes for CASTPFSVYTDTQYF.

This clonotype came up a few times. This chain joins TRBV5-1 and TRBJ1-1; D is undetermined. CDR3 size: 15 residues. In germline, CDR1 is SGHRS, CDR2 YFSETQ. The V end lost 8 bases, the J end lost 4 bases, and 21 bases lay between the germline ends. CDR3 region: CASRTVIGWGTEAFF. The DNA of the CDR3 is TGCGCCAGTAGAACAGTTATCGGATGGGGCACTGAAGCTTTCTTT.

This clonotype was recorded a few times. The rearrangement links TRBV7-2 to TRBJ1-4; D may be TRBD1 (6 bases). Germline-derived CDR1 and CDR2 are SGHTA and FQGNSA. V was clipped by 5 bases and J by 6 bases, with 19 bases between them. The CDR3 has 16 amino acids. In DNA, the CDR3 is TGTGCCAGCAGCATTGGCGGCCTGGGGGCGCATGAAAAACTGTTTTTT. Protein: CASSIGGLGAHEKLFF.

This clonotype has ten or more counts. V gene TRBV13 combines with J gene TRBJ2-5; D is unresolved. Trimming cost V 6 bases and J 2 bases, with 13 bases left between them. CDR1 PRHDT and CDR2 FYEKMQ come from the germline V gene (reference sequence). This CDR3 is built from 14 residues. The CDR3 coding sequence is TGTGCCAGCAGACCCCGTGGAGCTCAAGAGACCCAGTACTTC. Encoded protein: CASRPRGAQETQYF.

This clonotype has at least ten counts. The rearrangement links TRBV7-9 to TRBJ2-1, with TRBD2 as a possible D gene (6 bases). V was shortened by 1 base and J by 0 bases, with 13 bases between the two germline ends. Germline loops: CDR1 SEHNR, CDR2 FQNEAQ (reference sequence). This CDR3 comprises 17 residues. The CDR3 nucleotides read TGTGCCAGCAGCTTAGTTCCGGGGGTCTACTCCTACAATGAGCAGTTCTTC. This codes for CASSLVPGVYSYNEQFF.

V and J are TRBV28 and TRBJ1-5, with D perhaps matching TRBD1 (6 bases). Per germline, CDR1 MDHEN and CDR2 SYDVKM. The CDR3 runs to 16 residues. V was pared by 2 bases and J by 0 bases, with 11 bases between. The CDR3, as DNA: TGTGCCAGCAGTTTACATCCAGGGGATAGCAATCAGCCCCAGCATTTT. This translates into CASSLHPGDSNQPQHF.